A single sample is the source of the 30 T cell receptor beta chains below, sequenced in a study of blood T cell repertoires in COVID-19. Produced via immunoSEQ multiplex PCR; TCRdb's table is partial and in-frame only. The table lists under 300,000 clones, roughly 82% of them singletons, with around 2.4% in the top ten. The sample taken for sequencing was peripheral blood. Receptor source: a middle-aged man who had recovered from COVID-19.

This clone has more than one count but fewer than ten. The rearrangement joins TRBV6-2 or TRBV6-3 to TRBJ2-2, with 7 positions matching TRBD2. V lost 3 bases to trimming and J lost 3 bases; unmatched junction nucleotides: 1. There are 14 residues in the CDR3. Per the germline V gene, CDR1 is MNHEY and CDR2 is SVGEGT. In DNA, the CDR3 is TGTGCCAGCAGTTATACTAGCGACACCGGGGAGCTGTTTTTT. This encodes CASSYTSDTGELFF.

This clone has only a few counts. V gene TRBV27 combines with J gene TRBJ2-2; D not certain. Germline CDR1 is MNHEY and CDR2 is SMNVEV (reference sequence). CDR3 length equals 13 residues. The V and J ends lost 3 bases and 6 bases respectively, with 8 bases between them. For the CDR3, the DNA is TGTGCCAGCAGTTTTCTTGCGTCCGGGGAGCTGTTTTTT. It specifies CASSFLASGELFF.

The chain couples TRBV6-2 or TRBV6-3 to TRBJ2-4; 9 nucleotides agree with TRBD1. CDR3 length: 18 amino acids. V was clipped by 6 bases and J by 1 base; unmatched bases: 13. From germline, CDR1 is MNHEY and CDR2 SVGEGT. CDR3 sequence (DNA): TGTGCCAGCAGCTTCGGGACAGGGAGTGATGAGGCCAAAAACATTCAGTACTTC. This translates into CASSFGTGSDEAKNIQYF.

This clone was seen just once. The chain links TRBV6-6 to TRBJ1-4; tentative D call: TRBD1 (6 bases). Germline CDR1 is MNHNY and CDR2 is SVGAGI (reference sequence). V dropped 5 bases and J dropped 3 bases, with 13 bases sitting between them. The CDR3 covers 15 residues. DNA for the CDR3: TGTGCCAGCAGTGATCAGGGGTCGGCTAATGAAAAACTGTTTTTT. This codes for CASSDQGSANEKLFF.

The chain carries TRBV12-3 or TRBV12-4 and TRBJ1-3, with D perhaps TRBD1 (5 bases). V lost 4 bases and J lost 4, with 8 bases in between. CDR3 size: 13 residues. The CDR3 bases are TGTGCCAGCAGTTGGGGCTTGGGAAACACCATATATTTT. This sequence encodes CASSWGLGNTIYF.

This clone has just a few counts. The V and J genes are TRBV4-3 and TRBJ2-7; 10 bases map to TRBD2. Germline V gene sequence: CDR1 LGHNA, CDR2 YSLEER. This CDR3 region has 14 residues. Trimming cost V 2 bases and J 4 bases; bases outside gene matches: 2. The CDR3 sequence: CASSQSSGSYEQYF. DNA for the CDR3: TGCGCCAGCAGCCAATCTAGCGGGAGTTACGAGCAGTACTTC.

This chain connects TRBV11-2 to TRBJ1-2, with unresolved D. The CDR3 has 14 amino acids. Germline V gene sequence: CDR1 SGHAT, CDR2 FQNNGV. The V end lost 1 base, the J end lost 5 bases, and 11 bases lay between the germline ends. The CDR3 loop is CASSLVGGKYGYTF. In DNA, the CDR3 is TGTGCCAGCAGCTTAGTTGGCGGCAAATATGGCTACACCTTC.

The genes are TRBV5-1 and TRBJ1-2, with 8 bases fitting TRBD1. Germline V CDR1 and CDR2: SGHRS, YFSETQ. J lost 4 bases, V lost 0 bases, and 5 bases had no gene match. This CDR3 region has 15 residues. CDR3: CASSLEDRDIYGYTF. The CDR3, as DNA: TGCGCCAGCAGCTTGGAGGACAGGGACATCTATGGCTACACCTTC.

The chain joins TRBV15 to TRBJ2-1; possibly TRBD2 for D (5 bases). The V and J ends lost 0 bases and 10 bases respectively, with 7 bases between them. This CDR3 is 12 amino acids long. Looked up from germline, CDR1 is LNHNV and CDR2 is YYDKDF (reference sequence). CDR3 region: CATSRDWEEQFF. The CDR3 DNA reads TGTGCCACCAGCAGAGATTGGGAGGAGCAGTTCTTC.

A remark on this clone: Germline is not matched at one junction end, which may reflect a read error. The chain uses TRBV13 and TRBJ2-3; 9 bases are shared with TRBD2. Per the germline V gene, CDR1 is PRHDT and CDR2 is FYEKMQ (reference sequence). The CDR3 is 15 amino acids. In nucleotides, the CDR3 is TGTGCCAGCAGCTTAGAGGGGACTAGCAGAGATACGCAGTATTTT. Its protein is CASSLEGTSRDTQYF.

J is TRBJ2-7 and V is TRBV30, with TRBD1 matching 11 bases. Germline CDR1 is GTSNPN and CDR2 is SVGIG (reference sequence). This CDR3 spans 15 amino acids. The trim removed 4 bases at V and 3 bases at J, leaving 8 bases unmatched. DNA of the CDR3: TGTGCCTGGACCCTTGGACAGGGGGCGGTCTACGAGCAGTACTTC. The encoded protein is CAWTLGQGAVYEQYF.

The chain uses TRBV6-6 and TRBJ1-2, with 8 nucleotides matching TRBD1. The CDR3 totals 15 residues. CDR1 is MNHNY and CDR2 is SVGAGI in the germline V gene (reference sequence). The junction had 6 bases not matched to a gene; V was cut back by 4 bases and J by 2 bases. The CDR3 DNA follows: TGTGCCAGCAGTTCACAGGGGGTCGCAAACTATGGCTACACCTTC. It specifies CASSSQGVANYGYTF.

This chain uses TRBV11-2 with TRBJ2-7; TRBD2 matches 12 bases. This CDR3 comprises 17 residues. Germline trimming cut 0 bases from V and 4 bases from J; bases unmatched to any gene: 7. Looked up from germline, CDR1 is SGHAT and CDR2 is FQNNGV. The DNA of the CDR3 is TGTGCCAGCAGCTTAGATCTTGGACTAGCGGGATATTACGAGCAGTACTTC. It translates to CASSLDLGLAGYYEQYF.

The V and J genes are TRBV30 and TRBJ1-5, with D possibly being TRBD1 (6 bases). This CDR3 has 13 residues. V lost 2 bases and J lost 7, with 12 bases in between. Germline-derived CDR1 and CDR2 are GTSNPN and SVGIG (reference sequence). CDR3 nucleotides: TGTGCCTGGAGTTACAGGGCAAACCAGCCCCAGCATTTT. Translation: CAWSYRANQPQHF. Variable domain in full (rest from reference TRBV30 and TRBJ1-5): SQTIHQWPATLVQPVGSPLSLECTVEGTSNPNLYWYRQAAGRGLQLLFYSVGIGQISSEVPQNLSASRPQDRQFILSSKKLLLSDSGFYLCAWSYRANQPQHFGDGTRLSIL.

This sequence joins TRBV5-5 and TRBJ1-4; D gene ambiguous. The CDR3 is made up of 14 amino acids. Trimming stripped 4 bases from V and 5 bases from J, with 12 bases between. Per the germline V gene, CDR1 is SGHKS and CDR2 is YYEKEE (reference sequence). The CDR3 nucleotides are TGTGCCAGCAGCCGGTCTCACAGAAATGAAAAACTGTTTTTT. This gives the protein CASSRSHRNEKLFF.

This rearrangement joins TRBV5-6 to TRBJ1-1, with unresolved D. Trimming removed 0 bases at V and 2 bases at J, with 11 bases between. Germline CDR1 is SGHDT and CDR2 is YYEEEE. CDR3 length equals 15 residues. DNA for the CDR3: TGTGCCAGCAGCTTGGTGGGCACGCTAAACACTGAAGCTTTCTTT. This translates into CASSLVGTLNTEAFF.

The CDR3 here is CASGLNRGHTQPQHF. CDR3 coding DNA: TGTGCTAGTGGTTTGAACAGGGGTCACACTCAGCCCCAGCATTTT. The J gene is TRBJ1-5, the V gene TRBV12-5; 7 bases line up with TRBD1. V lost 2 bases to trimming and J lost 6 bases; unmatched junction nucleotides: 7. This CDR3 comprises 15 residues. Germline CDR1 LGHNT, CDR2 FRNRAP.

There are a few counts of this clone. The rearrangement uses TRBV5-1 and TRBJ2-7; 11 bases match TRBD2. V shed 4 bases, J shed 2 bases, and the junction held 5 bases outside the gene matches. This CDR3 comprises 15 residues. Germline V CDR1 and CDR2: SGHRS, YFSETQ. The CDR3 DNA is TGCGCCAGCAGCGCAGGACTAGCGGGCGCCTACGAGCAGTACTTC. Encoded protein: CASSAGLAGAYEQYF. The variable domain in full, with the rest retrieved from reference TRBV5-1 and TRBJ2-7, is KAGVTQTPRYLIKTRGQQVTLSCSPISGHRSVSWYQQTPGQGLQFLFEYFSETQRNKGNFPGRFSGRQFSNSRSEMNVSTLELGDSALYLCASSAGLAGAYEQYFGPGTRLTVT.

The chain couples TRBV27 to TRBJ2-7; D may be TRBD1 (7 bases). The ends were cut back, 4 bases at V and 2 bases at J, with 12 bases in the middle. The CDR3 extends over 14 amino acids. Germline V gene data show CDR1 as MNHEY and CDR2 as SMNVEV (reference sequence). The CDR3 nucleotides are TGTGCCAGCAGTTGGCGGGACAGAGCCTACGAGCAGTACTTC. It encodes CASSWRDRAYEQYF.

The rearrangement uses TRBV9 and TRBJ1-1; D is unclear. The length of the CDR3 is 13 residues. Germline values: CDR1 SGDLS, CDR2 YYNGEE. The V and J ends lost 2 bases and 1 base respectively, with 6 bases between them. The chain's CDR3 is CASSVTRNTEAFF. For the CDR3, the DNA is TGTGCCAGCAGCGTTACGAGGAACACTGAAGCTTTCTTT.

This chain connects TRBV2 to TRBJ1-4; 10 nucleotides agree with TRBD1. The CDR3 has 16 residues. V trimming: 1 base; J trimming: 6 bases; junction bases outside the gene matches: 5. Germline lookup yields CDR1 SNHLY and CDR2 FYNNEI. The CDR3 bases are TGTGCCAGCAGTGAAGGGGGTGGGACAGGGGATGAAAAACTGTTTTTT. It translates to CASSEGGGTGDEKLFF.

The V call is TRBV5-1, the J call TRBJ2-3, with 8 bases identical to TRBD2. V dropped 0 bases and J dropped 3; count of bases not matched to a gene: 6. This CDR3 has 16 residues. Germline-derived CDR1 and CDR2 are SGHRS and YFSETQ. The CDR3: CASSLEAGDATDTQYF. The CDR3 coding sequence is TGCGCCAGCAGCTTGGAAGCGGGGGACGCAACAGATACGCAGTATTTT.

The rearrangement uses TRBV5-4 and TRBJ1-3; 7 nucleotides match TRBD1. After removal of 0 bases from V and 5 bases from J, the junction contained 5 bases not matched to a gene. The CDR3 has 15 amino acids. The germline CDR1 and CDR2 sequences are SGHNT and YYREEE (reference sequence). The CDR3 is CASSLDRGVRNTIYF. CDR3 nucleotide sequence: TGTGCCAGCAGCTTGGACAGGGGAGTGAGAAACACCATATATTTT.

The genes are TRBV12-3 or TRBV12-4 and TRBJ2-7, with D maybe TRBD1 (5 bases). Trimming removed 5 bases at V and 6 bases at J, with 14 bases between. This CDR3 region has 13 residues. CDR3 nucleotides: TGTGCCAGCAGTCCCTCAGGACACTTCGAGCAGTACTTC. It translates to CASSPSGHFEQYF.

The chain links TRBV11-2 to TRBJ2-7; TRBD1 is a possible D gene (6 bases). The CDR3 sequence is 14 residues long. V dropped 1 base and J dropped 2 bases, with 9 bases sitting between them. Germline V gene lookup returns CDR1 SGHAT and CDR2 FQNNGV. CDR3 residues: CASSLGAGAYEQYF. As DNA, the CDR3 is TGTGCCAGCAGCTTAGGGGCAGGGGCCTACGAGCAGTACTTC.

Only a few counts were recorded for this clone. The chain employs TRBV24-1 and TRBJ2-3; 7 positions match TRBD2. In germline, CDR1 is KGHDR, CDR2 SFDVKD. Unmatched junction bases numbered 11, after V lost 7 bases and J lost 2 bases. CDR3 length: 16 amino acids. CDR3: CATSPGGSSITDTQYF. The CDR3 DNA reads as TGTGCCACCAGCCCGGGGGGTTCTTCAATCACAGATACGCAGTATTTT.

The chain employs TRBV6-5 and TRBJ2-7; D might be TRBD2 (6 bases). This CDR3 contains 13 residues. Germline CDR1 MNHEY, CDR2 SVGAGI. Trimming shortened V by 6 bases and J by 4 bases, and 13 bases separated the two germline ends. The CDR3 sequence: CASRASGEYEQYF. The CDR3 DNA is TGTGCCAGCAGAGCCTCGGGGGAATACGAGCAGTACTTC.

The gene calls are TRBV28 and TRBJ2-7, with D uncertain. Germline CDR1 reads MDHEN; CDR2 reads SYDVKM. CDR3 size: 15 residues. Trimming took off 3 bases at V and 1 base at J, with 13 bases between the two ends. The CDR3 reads CASSLILSESYEQYF. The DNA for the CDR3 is TGTGCCAGCAGTTTGATCCTCTCCGAGTCCTACGAGCAGTACTTC.

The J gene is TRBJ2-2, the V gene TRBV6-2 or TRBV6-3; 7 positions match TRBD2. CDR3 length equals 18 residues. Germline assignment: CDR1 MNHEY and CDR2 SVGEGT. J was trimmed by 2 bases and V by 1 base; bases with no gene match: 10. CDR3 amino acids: CASSYLRPGLQNTGELFF. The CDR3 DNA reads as TGTGCCAGCAGTTACTTACGCCCGGGACTACAAAACACCGGGGAGCTGTTTTTT.

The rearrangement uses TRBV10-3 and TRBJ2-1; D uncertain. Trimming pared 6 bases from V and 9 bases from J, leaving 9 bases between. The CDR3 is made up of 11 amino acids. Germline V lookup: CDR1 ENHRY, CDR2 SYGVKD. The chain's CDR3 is CAISLVGEQFF. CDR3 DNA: TGTGCCATCAGCCTAGTCGGTGAGCAGTTCTTC.